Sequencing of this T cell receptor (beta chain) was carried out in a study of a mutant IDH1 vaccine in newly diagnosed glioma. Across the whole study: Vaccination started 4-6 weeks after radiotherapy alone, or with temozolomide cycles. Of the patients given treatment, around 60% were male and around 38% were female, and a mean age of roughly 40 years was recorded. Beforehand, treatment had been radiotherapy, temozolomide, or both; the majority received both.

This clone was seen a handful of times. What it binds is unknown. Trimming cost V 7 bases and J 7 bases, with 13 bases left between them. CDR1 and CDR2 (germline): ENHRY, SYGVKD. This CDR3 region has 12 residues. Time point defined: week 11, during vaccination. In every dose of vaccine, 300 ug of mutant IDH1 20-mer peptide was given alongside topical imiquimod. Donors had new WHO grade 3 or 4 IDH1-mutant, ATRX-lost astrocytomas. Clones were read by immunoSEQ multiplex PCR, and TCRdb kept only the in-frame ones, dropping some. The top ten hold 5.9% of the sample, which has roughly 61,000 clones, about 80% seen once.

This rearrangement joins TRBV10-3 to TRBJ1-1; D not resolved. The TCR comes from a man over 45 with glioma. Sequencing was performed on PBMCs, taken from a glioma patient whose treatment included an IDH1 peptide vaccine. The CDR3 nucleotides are TGTGCCATCATTGGACCCGAAGGTGAAGCTTTCTTT. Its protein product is CAIIGPEGEAFF.